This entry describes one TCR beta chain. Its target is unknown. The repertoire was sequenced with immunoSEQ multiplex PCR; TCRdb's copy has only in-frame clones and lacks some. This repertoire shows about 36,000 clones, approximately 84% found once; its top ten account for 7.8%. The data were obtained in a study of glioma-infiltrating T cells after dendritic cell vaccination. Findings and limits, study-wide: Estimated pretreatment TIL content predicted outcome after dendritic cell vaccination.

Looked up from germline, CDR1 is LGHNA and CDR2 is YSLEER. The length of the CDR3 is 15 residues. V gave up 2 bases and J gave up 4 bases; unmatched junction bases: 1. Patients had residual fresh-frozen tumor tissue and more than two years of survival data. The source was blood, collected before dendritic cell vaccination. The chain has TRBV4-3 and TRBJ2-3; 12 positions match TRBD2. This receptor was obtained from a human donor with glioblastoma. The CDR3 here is CASSQLAGGPDTQYF. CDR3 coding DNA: TGCGCCAGCAGCCAACTAGCGGGGGGGCCAGATACGCAGTATTTT.